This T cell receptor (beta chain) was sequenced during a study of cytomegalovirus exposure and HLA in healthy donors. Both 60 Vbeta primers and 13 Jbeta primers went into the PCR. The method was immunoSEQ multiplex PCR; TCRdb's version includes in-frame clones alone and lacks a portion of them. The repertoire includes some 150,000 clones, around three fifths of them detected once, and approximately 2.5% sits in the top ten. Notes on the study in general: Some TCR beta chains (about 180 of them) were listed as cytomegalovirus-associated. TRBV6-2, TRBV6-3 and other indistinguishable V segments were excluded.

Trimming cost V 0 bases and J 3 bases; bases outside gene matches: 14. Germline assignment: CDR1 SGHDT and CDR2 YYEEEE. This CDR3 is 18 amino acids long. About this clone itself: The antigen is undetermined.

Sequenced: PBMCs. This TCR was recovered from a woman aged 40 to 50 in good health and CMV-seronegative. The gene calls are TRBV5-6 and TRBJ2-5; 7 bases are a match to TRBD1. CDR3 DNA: TGTGCCAGCAGCTTGGGGGGGCTAGAGGGGGCGGTGGAAGAGACCCAGTACTTC. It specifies CASSLGGLEGAVEETQYF.